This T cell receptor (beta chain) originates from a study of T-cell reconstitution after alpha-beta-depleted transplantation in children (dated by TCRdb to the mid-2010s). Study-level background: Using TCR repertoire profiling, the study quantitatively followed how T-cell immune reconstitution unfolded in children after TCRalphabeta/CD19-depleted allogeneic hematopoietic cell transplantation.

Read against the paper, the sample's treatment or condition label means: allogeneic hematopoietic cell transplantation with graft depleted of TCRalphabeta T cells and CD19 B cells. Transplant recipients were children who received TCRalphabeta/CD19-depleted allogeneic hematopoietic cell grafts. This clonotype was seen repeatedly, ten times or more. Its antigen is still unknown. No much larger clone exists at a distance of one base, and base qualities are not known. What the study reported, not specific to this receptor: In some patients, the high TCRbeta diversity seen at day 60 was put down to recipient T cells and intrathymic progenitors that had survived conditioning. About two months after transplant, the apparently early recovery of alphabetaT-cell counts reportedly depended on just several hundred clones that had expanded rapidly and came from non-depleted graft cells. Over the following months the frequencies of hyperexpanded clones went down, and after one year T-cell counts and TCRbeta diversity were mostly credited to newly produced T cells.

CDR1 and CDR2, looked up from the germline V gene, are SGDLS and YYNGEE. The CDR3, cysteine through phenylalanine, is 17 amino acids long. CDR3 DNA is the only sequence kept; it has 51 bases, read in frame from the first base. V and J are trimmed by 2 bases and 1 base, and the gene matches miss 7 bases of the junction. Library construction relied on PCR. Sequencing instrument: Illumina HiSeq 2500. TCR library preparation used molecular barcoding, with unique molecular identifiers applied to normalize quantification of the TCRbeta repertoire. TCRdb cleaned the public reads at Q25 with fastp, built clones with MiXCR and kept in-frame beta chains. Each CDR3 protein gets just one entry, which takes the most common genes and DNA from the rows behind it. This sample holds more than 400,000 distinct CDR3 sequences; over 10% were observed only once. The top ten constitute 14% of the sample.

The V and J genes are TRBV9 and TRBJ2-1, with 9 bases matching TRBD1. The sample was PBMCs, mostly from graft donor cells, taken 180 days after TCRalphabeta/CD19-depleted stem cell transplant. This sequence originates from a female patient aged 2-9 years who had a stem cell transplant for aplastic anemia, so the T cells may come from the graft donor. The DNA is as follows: TGTGCCAGCAGCGTCCTTCCCGGACAGGGGTCCTACAATGAGCAGTTCTTC. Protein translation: CASSVLPGQGSYNEQFF.